This TCR beta chain derives from a study of T cells in tumors after PD-1 blockade. Study-level information: Mean per blood sample: 113,528 templates (about 21,000-270,000), 36,536 unique clonotypes. Overall study results and limits: About 41% of tumor TCR clonotypes were also found in blood.

TCRdb's copy holds only in-frame clones and misses some; the assay was immunoSEQ multiplex PCR. The sample holds roughly 33,000 clones, around 80% seen once. V gave up 3 bases and J gave up 1 base, with 9 bases separating them. The CDR3 sequence is 14 residues long. Germline V gene lookup returns CDR1 SGHTA and CDR2 FQGNSA. Turning to this clone: The antigen remains unidentified.

The genes are TRBV7-2 and TRBJ1-1; D may be TRBD1 (5 bases). The receptor was derived from a human donor with basal cell carcinoma. Source: PBMCs, taken before anti-PD-1 treatment. The CDR3 nucleotides are TGTGCCAGCAGCTTCCGGGGCGGGAACACTGAAGCTTTCTTT. This codes for CASSFRGGNTEAFF.